This section outlines one T cell receptor beta chain sequence together with its context. Germline V gives CDR1 SNHLY, CDR2 FYNNEI. Trimming left V 8 bases short and J 8 bases short, with 12 bases between. The CDR3 covers 11 residues. Sequenced by immunoSEQ multiplex PCR; TCRdb stores in-frame clones only, minus some. The data show some 70,000 clones, 88% seen once. This sample is drawn from a study of blood T cell repertoires in COVID-19. This study enrolled people aged about 18 to 90 from about 26 US geographic areas. Clinical histories supplied by participants themselves formed the basis of cohort assignment.

The chain combines TRBV2 with TRBJ1-1; possibly TRBD1 for D (6 bases). Sample: PBMCs or T cells enriched from blood (not recorded which). The receptor was derived from a woman aged 40 to 55 who had recovered from COVID-19. The CDR3 is CASQGWREAFF. CDR3 coding DNA: TGTGCCAGCCAGGGGTGGAGGGAAGCTTTCTTT.